This T cell receptor (beta chain) emerged from a study of T-cell reconstitution after alpha-beta-depleted transplantation in children. Notes on the study in general: The study traced high day-60 TCRbeta diversity in some patients to surviving recipient T cells and thymic progenitors. Among T cells one year after transplant, newly produced cells accounted for most counts and diversity. Two months or so post-transplant, alpha-beta T cells reportedly derived from several hundred expanded graft clones.

On this clonotype itself: The antigen remains undetermined.

The junction had 11 bases not matched to a gene; V was cut back by 4 bases and J by 2 bases. Looked up from germline, CDR1 is SGDLS and CDR2 is YYNGEE. The CDR3 runs to 17 residues. Unique molecular identifiers were incorporated during preparation of the TCRbeta library. TCRdb reanalysed the PCR reads using MiXCR and keeps one entry per CDR3 protein. The sample yields approximately 190,000 distinct CDR3 sequences, 7% to 9% seen once. The clonotype was recovered from a male patient under 10 years old who had a stem cell transplant for acute myeloid leukemia, so the T cells may come from the graft donor. V is TRBV9 and J is TRBJ2-1; 8 bases agree with TRBD2. This specimen was PBMCs, mostly from graft donor cells, taken 360 days after TCRalphabeta/CD19-depleted stem cell transplant. CDR3 sequence (DNA): TGTGCCAGCAGCCCCAGGGCTAGCGGGCGACCCTACAATGAGCAGTTCTTC. Its protein product is CASSPRASGRPYNEQFF.